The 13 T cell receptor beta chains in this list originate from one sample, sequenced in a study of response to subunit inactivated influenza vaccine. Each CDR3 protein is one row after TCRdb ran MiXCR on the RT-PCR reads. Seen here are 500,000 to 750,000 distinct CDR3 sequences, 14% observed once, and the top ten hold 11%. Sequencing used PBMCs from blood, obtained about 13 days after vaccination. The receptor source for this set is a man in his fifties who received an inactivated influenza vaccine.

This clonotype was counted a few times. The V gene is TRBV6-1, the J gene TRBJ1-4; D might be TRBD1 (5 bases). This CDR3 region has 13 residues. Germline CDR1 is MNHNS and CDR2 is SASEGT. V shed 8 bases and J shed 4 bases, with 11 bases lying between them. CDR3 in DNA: TGTGCCAGCTCAAAGGGGTTTAATGAAAAACTGTTTTTT. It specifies CASSKGFNEKLFF.

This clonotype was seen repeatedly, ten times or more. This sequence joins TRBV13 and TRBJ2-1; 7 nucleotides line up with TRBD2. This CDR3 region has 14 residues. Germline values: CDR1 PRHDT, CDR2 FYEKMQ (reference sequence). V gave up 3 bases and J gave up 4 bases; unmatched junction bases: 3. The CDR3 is CASSFRLAYNEQFF. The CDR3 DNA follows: TGTGCCAGCAGCTTTCGACTAGCTTACAATGAGCAGTTCTTC.

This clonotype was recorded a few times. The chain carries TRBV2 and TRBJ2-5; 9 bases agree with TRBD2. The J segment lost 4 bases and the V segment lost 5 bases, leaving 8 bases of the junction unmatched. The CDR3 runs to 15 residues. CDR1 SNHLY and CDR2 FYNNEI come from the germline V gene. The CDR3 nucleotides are TGTGCCAGCAGTCTCGGAGATAGCGGGGGAGAGACCCAGTACTTC. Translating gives CASSLGDSGGETQYF.

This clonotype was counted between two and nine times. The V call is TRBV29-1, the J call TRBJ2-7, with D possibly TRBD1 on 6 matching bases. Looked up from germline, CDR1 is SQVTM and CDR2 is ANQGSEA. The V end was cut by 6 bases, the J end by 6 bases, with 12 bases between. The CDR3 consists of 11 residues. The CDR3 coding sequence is TGCAGCGTCGTATCAGGGGCCGAGCAGTACTTC. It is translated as CSVVSGAEQYF.

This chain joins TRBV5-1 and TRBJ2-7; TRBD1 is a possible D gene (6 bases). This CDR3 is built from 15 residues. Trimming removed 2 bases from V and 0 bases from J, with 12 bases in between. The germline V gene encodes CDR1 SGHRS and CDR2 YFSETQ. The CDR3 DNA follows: TGCGCCAGCAGCTTACAGGGCCAAAGCTCCTACGAGCAGTACTTC. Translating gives CASSLQGQSSYEQYF.

The CDR3 loop reads CSVGGGGGETQYF. The CDR3 coding sequence is TGCAGCGTTGGTGGCGGGGGGGGAGAGACCCAGTACTTC. The chain uses TRBV29-1 and TRBJ2-5; 9 bases agree with TRBD2. V lost 4 bases to trimming and J lost 4 bases; unmatched junction nucleotides: 4. The germline CDR1 and CDR2 sequences are SQVTM and ANQGSEA. The CDR3 is made up of 13 amino acids.

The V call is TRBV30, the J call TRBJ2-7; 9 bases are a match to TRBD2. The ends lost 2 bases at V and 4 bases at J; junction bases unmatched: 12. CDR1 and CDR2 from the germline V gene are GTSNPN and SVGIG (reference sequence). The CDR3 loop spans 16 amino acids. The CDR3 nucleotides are TGTGCCTGGAGTCAATCAACTAGCGGGTACCAGTACGAGCAGTACTTC. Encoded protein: CAWSQSTSGYQYEQYF.

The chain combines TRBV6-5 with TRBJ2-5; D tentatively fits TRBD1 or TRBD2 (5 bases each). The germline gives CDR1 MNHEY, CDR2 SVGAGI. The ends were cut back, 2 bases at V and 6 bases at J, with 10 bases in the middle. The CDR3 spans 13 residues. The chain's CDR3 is CASSYEGLKTQYF. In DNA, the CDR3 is TGTGCCAGCAGTTACGAGGGGCTGAAGACCCAGTACTTC.

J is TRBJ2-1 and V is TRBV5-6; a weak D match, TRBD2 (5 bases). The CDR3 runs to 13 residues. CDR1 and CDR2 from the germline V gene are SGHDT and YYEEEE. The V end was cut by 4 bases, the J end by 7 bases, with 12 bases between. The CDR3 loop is CASSTGLINEQFF. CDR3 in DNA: TGTGCCAGCAGCACCGGACTGATAAATGAGCAGTTCTTC.

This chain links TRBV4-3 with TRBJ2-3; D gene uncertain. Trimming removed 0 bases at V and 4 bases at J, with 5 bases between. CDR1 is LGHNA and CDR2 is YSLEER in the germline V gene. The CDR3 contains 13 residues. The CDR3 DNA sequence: TGCGCCAGCAGCCAAGATGGTCCAGATACGCAGTATTTT. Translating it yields CASSQDGPDTQYF.

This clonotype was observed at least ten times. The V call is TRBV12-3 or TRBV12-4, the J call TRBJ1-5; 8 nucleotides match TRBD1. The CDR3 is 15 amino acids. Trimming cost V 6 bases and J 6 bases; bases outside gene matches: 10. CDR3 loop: CASSRTGWDGQPQHF. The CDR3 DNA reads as TGTGCCAGCAGCAGGACAGGGTGGGACGGTCAGCCCCAGCATTTT.

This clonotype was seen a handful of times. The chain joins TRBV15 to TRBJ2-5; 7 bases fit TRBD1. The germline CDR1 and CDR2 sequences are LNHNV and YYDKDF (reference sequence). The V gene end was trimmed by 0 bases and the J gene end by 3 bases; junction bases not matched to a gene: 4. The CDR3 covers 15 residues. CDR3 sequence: CATSRDLTGEETQYF. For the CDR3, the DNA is TGTGCCACCAGCAGAGATTTAACAGGGGAAGAGACCCAGTACTTC.

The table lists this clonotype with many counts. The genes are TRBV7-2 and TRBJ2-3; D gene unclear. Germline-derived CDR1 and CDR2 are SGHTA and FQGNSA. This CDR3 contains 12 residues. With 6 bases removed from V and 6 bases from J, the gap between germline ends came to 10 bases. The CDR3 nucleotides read TGTGCCAGCAGTTCCCCCCCGGATACGCAGTATTTT. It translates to CASSSPPDTQYF.